This T cell receptor beta chain was found in a study of blood T cell repertoires in COVID-19. As for the study in general: Material from acute and convalescent COVID-19 was sourced from the United States, Italy and Spain. T cells, B-cell-depleted T cells, or PBMCs supplied cDNA or gDNA.

In the original analysis: Amplifying reference gene primers gave estimates of nucleated cell counts. Sequencing was performed with immunoSEQ multiplex PCR; in TCRdb, only in-frame clones are kept and a portion is missing. The V and J calls and the clone size are those of that table, but D and trimming were determined from the DNA. The data contain fewer than 300,000 clones, 75% to 85% of them singletons. The sample taken for sequencing was peripheral blood. The TCR comes from a man aged 45-65 years with active or convalescent COVID-19.

The CDR3 DNA follows: TGTGCCAGCAGCTTGGGGCAGGGAATCATAAGCTCGTATGGCTACACCTTC. Translation: CASSLGQGIISSYGYTF. This chain connects TRBV7-9 to TRBJ1-2, with D maybe TRBD1 (5 bases). The V gene's germline CDR1 is SEHNR and CDR2 FQNEAQ (reference sequence). The CDR3 covers 17 residues. The V and J ends lost 3 bases and 5 bases respectively, with 22 bases between them.